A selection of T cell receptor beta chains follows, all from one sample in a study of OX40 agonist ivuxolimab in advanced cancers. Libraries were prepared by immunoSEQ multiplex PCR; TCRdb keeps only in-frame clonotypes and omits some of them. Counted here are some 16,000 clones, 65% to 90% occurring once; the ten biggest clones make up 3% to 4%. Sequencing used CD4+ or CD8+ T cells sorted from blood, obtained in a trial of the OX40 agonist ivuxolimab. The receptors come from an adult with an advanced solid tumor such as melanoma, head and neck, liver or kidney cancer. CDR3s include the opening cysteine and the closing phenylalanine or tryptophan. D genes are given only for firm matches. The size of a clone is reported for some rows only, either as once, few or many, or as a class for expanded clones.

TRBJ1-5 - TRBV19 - TGTGCCAGTAGTAGGGCTCCCGGGTCGCCCAATCAGCCCCAGCATTTT CASSRAPGSPNQPQHF
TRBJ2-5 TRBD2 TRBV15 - TGTGCCACCAGCGGGTCTAGCGGGAGGGCCGGGGGAGAGACCCAGTACTTC CATSGSSGRAGGETQYF
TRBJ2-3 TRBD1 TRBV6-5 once TGTGCCAGCAGTTCCAGATTGACAGGGGGCCCAGATACGCAGTATTTT CASSSRLTGGPDTQYF
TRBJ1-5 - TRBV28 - TGTGCCAGCAGTTTGGGGACGGGGGGGCAGCCCCAGCATTTT CASSLGTGGQPQHF
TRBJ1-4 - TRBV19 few TGTGCCAGTAGTATCGGGGGCAAGGAAAAACTGTTTTTT CASSIGGKEKLFF
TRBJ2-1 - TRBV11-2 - TGTGCCAGCAGCCGACTAAACGTGGGGAGCGGTGAGCAGTTCTTC CASSRLNVGSGEQFF
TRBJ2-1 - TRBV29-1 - TGCAGCGTTGAAGATGCGGTTGAGCAGTTCTTC CSVEDAVEQFF
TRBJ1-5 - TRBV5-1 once TGCGCCAGCAGGGTGAATAGCAATCAGCCCCAGCATTTT CASRVNSNQPQHF
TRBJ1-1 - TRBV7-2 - TGTGCCAGCAGCTCCGGACAGTACACTGAAGCTTTCTTT CASSSGQYTEAFF
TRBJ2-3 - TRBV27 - TGTGCCAGCAGTTTTGGACGTACGCAGTATTTT CASSFGRTQYF
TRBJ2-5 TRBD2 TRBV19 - TGTGCCAGTAGAGGGACTAGCGGGGAGACCCAGTACTTC CASRGTSGETQYF
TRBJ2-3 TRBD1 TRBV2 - TGTGCCAGCAAAGGGGGCGTTAGCTCAGATACGCAGTATTTT CASKGGVSSDTQYF
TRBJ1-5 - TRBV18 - TGTGCCAGCTCACAGGGGCCGAATAGCAATCAGCCCCAGCATTTT CASSQGPNSNQPQHF
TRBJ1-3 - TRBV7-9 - TGTGCCAGCAGCTCGAAGGGGCAGTTGGGAAACACCATATATTTT CASSSKGQLGNTIYF
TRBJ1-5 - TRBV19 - TGTGCCAGTAGTCCGGGGGTGGCAGAAATTAGCAATCAGCCCCAGCATTTT CASSPGVAEISNQPQHF
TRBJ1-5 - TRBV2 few TGTGCCAGCAGTGGGGAGGGGAGGATCAATCAGCCCCAGCATTTT CASSGEGRINQPQHF
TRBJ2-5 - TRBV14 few TGTGCCAGCAGCCAAGAGTACCCCGGGACCCAGTACTTC CASSQEYPGTQYF
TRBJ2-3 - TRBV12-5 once TGTGCTAGTGGTATCAGCACAGATACGCAGTATTTT CASGISTDTQYF
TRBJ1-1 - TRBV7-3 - TGTGCCAGCAGCCCTGGACAGACTTTGGGCGAAGCTTTCTTT CASSPGQTLGEAFF
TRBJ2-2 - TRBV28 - TGTGCCAGCAATCCCCTGGCTTACACCGGGGAGCTGTTTTTT CASNPLAYTGELFF
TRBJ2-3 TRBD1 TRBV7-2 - TGTGCCATCCAGACAGGGGGCATCACAGATACGCAGTATTTT CAIQTGGITDTQYF
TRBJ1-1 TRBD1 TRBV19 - TGTGCCAGTAGTAGAACTGGACAGGGTAACACTGAAGCTTTCTTT CASSRTGQGNTEAFF
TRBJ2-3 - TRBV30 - TGTGCCTGGAGTGCCGGGTGGGGGACAGATACGCAGTATTTT CAWSAGWGTDTQYF
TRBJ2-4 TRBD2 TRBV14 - TGTGCCAGCAGCCTAGGAGGAGGCGGCGGGGGCATTCAGTACTTC CASSLGGGGGGIQYF
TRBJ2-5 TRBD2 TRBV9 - TGTGCCAGCAGCGTAGTTGGGTCGGGAGGCCCCGAGACCCAGTACTTC CASSVVGSGGPETQYF
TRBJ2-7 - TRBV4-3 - TGCGCCAGCAGCCTTAGGACTGCGGCGGACTACGAGCAGTACTTC CASSLRTAADYEQYF
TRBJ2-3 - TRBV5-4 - TGTGCCAGCAGCTTGGGTCAAAGGGGGACAGATACGCAGTATTTT CASSLGQRGTDTQYF
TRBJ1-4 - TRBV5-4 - TGTGCCAGCAGCTTGGTGGGGGGTGAAAAACTGTTTTTT CASSLVGGEKLFF
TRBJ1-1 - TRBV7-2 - TGTGCCAGCAGCTTAGGGGCGGCGAACACTGAAGCTTTCTTT CASSLGAANTEAFF
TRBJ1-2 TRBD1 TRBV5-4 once TGTGCCAGCAGCCCGGGACAGGGCTATGGCTACACCTTC CASSPGQGYGYTF
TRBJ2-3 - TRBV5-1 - TGCGCCAGCAGCCCTTCTCGGGGCACAGATACGCAGTATTTT CASSPSRGTDTQYF
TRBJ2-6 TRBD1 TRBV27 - TGTGCCAGCAAGACAGGGAGTTTGTGGAACTCTGGGGCCAACGTCCTGACTTTC CASKTGSLWNSGANVLTF
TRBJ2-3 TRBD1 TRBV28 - TGTGCCAGCAGGCCAAGCGGGACAGGGGTCAACAGAGATACGCAGTATTTT CASRPSGTGVNRDTQYF
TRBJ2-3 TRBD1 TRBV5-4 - TGTGCCAGCAGCTCGGGGACAGGGGCGCCAGATACGCAGTATTTT CASSSGTGAPDTQYF
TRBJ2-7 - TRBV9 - TGTGCCAGCAGCGTAGCTCAGGGAATTAGCGACGAGCAGTACTTC CASSVAQGISDEQYF
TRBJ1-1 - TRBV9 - TGTGCCAGCAGCGTAGGAGGGGCCACTGAAGCTTTCTTT CASSVGGATEAFF
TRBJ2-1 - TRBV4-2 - TGTGCCAGCAGCCAAGAAGAGAGTCTAGTCAATGAGCAGTTCTTC CASSQEESLVNEQFF
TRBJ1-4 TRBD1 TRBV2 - TGTGCCAGCAGTTTAACAGGGGTGGCTAATGAAAAACTGTTTTTT CASSLTGVANEKLFF
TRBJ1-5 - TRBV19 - TGTGCCAGTAGTATGGGCAGGGCCCAAAATCAGCCCCAGCATTTT CASSMGRAQNQPQHF
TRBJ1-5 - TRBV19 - TGTGCCAGTAGTATTAGCAGGAATAGCAATCAGCCCCAGCATTTT CASSISRNSNQPQHF
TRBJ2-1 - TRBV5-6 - TGTGCCAGCAGCGTCAGGTACAATGAGCAGTTCTTC CASSVRYNEQFF
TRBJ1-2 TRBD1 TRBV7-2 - TGTGCCAGCAGCTTAACACTGACAGGGGGGGCTGGCTACACCTTC CASSLTLTGGAGYTF
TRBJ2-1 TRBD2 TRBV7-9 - TGTGCCAGCAGCTTATTGGTTGAAAGGTTAACGGGAGGGCGAGATCGTTGGTTCTTC CASSLLVERLTGGRDRWFF
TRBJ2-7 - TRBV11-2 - TGTGCCAGCAGCTTAGATCTCAAGCAGGACACTATAAGGGACTTC CASSLDLKQDTIRDF
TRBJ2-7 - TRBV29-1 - TGCAGCGTTGGTCAGGGCAGCTCCTACGAGCAGTACTTC CSVGQGSSYEQYF
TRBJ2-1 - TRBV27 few TGTGCCATCAGAGGGGCCAATGAGCAGTTCTTC CAIRGANEQFF
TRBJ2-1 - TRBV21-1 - TGTGCCAGCAGCAAATCTCAGCGGGAGGACCCATGTTCGAATGAGCAGTTCTTC CASSKSQREDPCSNEQFF
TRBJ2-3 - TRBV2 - TGTGCCAGCGAAGGAGGAACAGATACGCAGTATTTT CASEGGTDTQYF
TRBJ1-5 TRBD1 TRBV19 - TGTGCCAGTAGTCCCCGAGGGGGCAGAGAGGCTCAGCCCCAGCATTTT CASSPRGGREAQPQHF
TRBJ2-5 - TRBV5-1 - TGCGCCAGCAGCTTGTCGCTAACGCGCGGGGAGACCCAGTACTTC CASSLSLTRGETQYF
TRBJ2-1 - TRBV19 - TGTGCCAGTAGTGTTTACAATGAGCAGTTCTTC CASSVYNEQFF
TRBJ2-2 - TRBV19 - TGTGCCAGTAACGCAGGTGCGAACACCGGGGAGCTGTTTTTT CASNAGANTGELFF
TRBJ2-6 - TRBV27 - TGTGCCAGCAGTTTCCTGCTTGGGGCCAACGTCCTGACTTTC CASSFLLGANVLTF
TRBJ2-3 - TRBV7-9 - TGTGCCAGCAGCCCCTTATCAGATACGCAGTATTTT CASSPLSDTQYF
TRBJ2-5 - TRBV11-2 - TGTGCCAGCAGCTTAGATCCTCTCCTTGGATGGGAGCAGTACTTC CASSLDPLLGWEQYF
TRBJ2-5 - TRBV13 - TGTGCCAGCAGTCGTAACCAAGAGACCCAGTACTTC CASSRNQETQYF
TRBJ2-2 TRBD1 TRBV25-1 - TGTGCCAGCAGACCGACAGGGGTTAACACCGGGGAGCTGTTTTTT CASRPTGVNTGELFF
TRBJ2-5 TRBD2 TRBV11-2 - TGTGCCAGCAGCTTAGTCGCCGGGACTAGCGGGAAAGGGGAGACCCAGTACTTC CASSLVAGTSGKGETQYF
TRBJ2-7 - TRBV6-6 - TGTGCCAGCAGTTACTCCCCCGGGGGCGCGGACGAGCAGTACTTC CASSYSPGGADEQYF